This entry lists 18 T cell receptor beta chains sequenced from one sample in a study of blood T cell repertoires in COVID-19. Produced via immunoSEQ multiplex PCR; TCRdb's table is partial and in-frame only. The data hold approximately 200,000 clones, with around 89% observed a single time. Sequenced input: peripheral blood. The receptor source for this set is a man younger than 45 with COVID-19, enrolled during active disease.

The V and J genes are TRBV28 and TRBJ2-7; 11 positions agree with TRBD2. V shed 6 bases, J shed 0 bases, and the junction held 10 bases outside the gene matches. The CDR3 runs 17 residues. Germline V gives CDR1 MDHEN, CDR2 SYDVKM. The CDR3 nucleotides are TGTGCCAGCAGCTCCCCGGGACTAGCGGTGAGCTCCTACGAGCAGTACTTC. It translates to CASSSPGLAVSSYEQYF.

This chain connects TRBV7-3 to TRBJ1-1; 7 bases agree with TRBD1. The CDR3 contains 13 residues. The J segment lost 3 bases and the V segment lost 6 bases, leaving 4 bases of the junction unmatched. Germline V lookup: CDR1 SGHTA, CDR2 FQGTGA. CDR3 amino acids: CASSPDRDTEAFF. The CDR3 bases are TGTGCCAGCAGTCCTGACAGGGACACTGAAGCTTTCTTT.

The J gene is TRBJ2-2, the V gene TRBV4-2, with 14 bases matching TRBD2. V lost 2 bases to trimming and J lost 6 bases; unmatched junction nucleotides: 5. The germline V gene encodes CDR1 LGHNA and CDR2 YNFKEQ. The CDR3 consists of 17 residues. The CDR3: CASSQTGTSGRPGELFF. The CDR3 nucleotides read TGTGCCAGCAGCCAAACCGGGACTAGCGGGAGACCCGGGGAGCTGTTTTTT.

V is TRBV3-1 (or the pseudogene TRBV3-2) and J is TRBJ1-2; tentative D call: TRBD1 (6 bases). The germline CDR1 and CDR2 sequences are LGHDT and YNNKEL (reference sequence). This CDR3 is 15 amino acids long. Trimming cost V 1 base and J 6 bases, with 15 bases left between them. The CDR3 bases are TGTGCCAGCAGCCAAGCCGCAGGGGCAGGGCATGGCTACACCTTC. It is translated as CASSQAAGAGHGYTF.

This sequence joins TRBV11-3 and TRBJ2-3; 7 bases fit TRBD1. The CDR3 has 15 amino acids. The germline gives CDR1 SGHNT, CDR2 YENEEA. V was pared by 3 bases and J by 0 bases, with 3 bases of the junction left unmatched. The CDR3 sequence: CASSLRTGSTDTQYF. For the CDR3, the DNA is TGTGCCAGCAGCTTGAGGACAGGTAGCACAGATACGCAGTATTTT.

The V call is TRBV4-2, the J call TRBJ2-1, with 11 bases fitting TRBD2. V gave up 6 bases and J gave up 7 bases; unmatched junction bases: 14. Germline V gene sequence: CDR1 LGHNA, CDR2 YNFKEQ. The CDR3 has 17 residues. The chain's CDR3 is CASSSPLGLAGGNEQFF. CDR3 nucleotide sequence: TGTGCCAGCAGTTCCCCCCTCGGGCTAGCGGGAGGTAATGAGCAGTTCTTC.

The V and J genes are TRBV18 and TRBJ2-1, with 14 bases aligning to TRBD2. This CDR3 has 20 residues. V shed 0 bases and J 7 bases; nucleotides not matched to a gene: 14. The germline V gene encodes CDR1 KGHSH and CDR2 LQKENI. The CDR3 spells CASSPPGTSGSTNDMNEQFF. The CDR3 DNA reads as TGTGCCAGCTCACCACCAGGGACTAGCGGGAGTACTAATGATATGAATGAGCAGTTCTTC. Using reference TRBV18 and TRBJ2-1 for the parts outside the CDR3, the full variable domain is NAGVMQNPRHLVRRRGQEARLRCSPMKGHSHVYWYRQLPEEGLKFMVYLQKENIIDESGMPKERFSAEFPKEGPSILRIQQVVRGDSAAYFCASSPPGTSGSTNDMNEQFFGPGTRLTVL.

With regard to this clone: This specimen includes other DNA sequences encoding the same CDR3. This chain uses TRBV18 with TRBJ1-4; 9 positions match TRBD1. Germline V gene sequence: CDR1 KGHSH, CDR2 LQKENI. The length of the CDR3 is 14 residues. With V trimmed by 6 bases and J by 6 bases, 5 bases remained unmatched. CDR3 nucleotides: TGTGCCAGCTCGCCCCGGACAGGGGATGAAAAACTGTTTTTT. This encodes CASSPRTGDEKLFF. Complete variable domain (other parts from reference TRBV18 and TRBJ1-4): NAGVMQNPRHLVRRRGQEARLRCSPMKGHSHVYWYRQLPEEGLKFMVYLQKENIIDESGMPKERFSAEFPKEGPSILRIQQVVRGDSAAYFCASSPRTGDEKLFFGSGTQLSVL.

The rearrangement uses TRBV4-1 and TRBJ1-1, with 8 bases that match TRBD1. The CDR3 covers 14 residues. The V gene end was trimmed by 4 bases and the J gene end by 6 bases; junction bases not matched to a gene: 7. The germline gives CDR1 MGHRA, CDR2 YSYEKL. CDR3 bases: TGCGCCAGCAGCCGAGGACAGGGCGGTTCTGAAGCTTTCTTT. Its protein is CASSRGQGGSEAFF.

The CDR3 sequence is CSVAKLTANNEQFF. The DNA for the CDR3 is TGCAGCGTTGCTAAATTGACAGCTAACAATGAGCAGTTCTTC. This chain links TRBV29-1 with TRBJ2-1, with D tentatively TRBD1 (5 bases). The CDR3 totals 14 residues. Between the trimmed V and J ends, which lost 4 bases and 5 bases, there was a span of 15 bases. The germline gives CDR1 SQVTM, CDR2 ANQGSEA.

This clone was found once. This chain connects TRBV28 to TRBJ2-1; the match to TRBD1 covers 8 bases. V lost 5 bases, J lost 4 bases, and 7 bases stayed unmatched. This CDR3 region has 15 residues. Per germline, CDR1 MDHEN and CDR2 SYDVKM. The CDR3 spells CASSTAGTGYNEQFF. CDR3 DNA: TGTGCCAGCAGTACCGCCGGGACAGGTTACAATGAGCAGTTCTTC.

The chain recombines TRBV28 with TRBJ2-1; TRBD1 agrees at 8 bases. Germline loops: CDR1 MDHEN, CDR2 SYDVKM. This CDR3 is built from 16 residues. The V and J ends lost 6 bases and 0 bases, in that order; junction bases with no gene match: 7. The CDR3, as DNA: TGTGCCAGCAGGGGACAGGCCTCAAGCTCCTACAATGAGCAGTTCTTC. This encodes CASRGQASSSYNEQFF.

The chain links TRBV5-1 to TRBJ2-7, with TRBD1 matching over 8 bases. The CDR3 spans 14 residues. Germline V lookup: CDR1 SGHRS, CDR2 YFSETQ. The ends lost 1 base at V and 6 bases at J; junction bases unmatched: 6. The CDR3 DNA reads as TGCGCCAGCAGCTTGTTAGGACAGGGAGGCGAGCAGTACTTC. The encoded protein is CASSLLGQGGEQYF.

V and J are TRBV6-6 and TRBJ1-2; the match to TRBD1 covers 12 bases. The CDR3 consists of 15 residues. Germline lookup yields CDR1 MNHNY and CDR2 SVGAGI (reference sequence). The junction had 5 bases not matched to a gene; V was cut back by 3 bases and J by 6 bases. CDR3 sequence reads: CASSYGTGGGDGYTF. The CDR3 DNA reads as TGTGCCAGCAGTTATGGGACAGGGGGCGGTGATGGCTACACCTTC.

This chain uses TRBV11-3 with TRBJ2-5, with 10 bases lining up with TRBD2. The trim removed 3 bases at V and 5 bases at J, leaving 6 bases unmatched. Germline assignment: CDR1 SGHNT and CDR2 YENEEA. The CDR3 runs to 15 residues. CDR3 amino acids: CASSLVSGGFETQYF. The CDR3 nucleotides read TGTGCCAGCAGCTTGGTTAGCGGGGGGTTCGAGACCCAGTACTTC.

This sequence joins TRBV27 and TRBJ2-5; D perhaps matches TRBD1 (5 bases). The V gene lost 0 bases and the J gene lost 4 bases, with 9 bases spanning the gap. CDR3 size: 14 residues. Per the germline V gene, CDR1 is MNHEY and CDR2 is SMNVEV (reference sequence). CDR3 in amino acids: CASSLSLRGETQYF. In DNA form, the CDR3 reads TGTGCCAGCAGTTTATCGCTAAGGGGAGAGACCCAGTACTTC.

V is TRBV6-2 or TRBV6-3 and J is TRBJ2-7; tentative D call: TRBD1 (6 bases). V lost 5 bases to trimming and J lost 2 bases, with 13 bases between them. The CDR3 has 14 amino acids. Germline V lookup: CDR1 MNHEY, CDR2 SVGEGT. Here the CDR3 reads CASSHWTVTYEQYF. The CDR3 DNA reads TGTGCCAGCAGTCACTGGACAGTTACCTACGAGCAGTACTTC.

The CDR3 spells CASSSDRTGGIPGAFF. CDR3 DNA: TGTGCCAGCAGTTCCGATCGGACAGGGGGTATCCCCGGAGCTTTCTTT. This chain joins TRBV6-2 or TRBV6-3 and TRBJ1-1; 10 nucleotides agree with TRBD1. The CDR3 runs to 16 residues. Germline V gene data show CDR1 as MNHEY and CDR2 as SVGEGT. The V segment lost 4 bases and the J segment 10 bases; nucleotides outside the gene matches: 15.